The next 5 T cell receptor beta chains were all read from a single sample in a study of CD8 T cells in ankylosing spondylitis. Using its own MiXCR run on the 5' RACE reads, TCRdb lists one record per CDR3 protein. The sample holds fewer than 200,000 distinct CDR3 sequences, around a tenth seen once. Sequencing used blood, either unsorted or a sorted T cell fraction (not recorded which). The receptors were sampled from a female donor with ankylosing spondylitis or in good health (not recorded which).

In this sample, this clonotype turned up a few times. V is TRBV7-6 and J is TRBJ2-7; 9 bases are shared with TRBD1. Germline CDR1 reads SGHVS; CDR2 reads FNYEAQ. The V and J ends lost 2 bases and 2 bases, in that order; junction bases with no gene match: 4. The CDR3 consists of 15 residues. The CDR3 is CASSLLGQGTYEQYF. The CDR3 DNA follows: TGTGCCAGCAGCTTACTGGGACAGGGAACCTACGAGCAGTACTTC.

J is TRBJ2-7 and V is TRBV20-1; D assignment may be TRBD1 or TRBD2 (7 bases each). The germline V gene has CDR1 DFQATT and CDR2 SNEGSKA (reference sequence). With 0 bases removed from V and 6 bases from J, the gap between germline ends came to 12 bases. This CDR3 contains 13 residues. CDR3 sequence (DNA): TGCAGTGCTAGAGATCAGGGGGAGGGCGAGCAGTACTTC. This translates into CSARDQGEGEQYF.

The chain couples TRBV20-1 to TRBJ2-1; 9 bases line up with TRBD2. CDR1 and CDR2 (germline): DFQATT, SNEGSKA (reference sequence). This CDR3 contains 14 residues. The V gene end was trimmed by 1 base and the J gene end by 8 bases; junction bases not matched to a gene: 6. CDR3 bases: TGCAGTGCTAGAGGGCCTAGCGGGATCTATGAGCAGTTCTTC. Its translation is CSARGPSGIYEQFF.

This clonotype appeared a few times. The rearrangement uses TRBV9 and TRBJ2-7, with D unresolved. Germline V gives CDR1 SGDLS, CDR2 YYNGEE. The CDR3 is 14 residues long. Trimming pared 3 bases from V and 3 bases from J, leaving 13 bases between. Here the CDR3 reads CASSGGVGNYEQYF. DNA for the CDR3: TGTGCCAGCAGCGGGGGTGTGGGTAACTACGAGCAGTACTTC. The whole variable domain, remainder taken from reference TRBV9 and TRBJ2-7, is DSGVTQTPKHLITATGQRVTLRCSPRSGDLSVYWYQQSLDQGLQFLIQYYNGEERAKGNILERFSAQQFPDLHSELNLSSLELGDSALYFCASSGGVGNYEQYFGPGTRLTVT.

This clonotype was recorded a few times. This rearrangement joins TRBV2 to TRBJ2-3; TRBD2 might be the D (5 bases). The CDR3 sequence is 13 residues long. Germline CDR1 reads SNHLY; CDR2 reads FYNNEI. Trimming shortened V by 10 bases and J by 3 bases, and 14 bases separated the two germline ends. CDR3 sequence reads: CAIPTGSTDTQYF. CDR3 nucleotide sequence: TGTGCCATCCCCACGGGGTCGACAGATACGCAGTATTTT. The full variable domain, in which reference TRBV2 and TRBJ2-3 provide the parts outside the CDR3, is EPEVTQTPSHQVTQMGQEVILRCVPISNHLYFYWYRQILGQKVEFLVSFYNNEISEKSEIFDDQFSVERPDGSNFTLKIRSTKLEDSAMYFCAIPTGSTDTQYFGPGTRLTVL.